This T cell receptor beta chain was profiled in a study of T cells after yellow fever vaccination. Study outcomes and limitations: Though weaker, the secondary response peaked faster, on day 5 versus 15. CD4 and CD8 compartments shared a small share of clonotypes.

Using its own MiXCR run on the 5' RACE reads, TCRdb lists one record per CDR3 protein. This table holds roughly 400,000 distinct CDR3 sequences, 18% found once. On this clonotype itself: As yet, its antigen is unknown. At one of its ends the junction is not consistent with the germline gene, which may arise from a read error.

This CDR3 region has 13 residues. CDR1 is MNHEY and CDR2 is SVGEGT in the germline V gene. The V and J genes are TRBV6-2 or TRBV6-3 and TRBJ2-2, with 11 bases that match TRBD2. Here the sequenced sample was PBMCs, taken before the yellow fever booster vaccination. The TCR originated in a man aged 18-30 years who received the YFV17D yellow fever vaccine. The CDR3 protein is CASRLAGTGELFF. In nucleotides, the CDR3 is TGCGCCAGTCGACTAGCGGGGACCGGGGAGCTGTTTTTT.